These 29 T cell receptor beta chains were all obtained from the same sample, sequenced in a study of OX40 agonist ivuxolimab in advanced cancers. Libraries were prepared by immunoSEQ multiplex PCR; TCRdb keeps only in-frame clonotypes and omits some of them. The sample comprises more than 95,000 clones, 90% to 95% of which are singletons, and less than 0.4% rests with the top ten. Here the sequenced sample was CD4+ or CD8+ T cells sorted from blood, taken in a trial of the OX40 agonist ivuxolimab. The origin of the receptors is an adult with an advanced solid tumor such as melanoma, head and neck, liver or kidney cancer.

The chain combines TRBV7-2 with TRBJ1-3, with 8 bases lining up with TRBD1. Germline V gives CDR1 SGHTA, CDR2 FQGNSA. Germline trimming cut 3 bases from V and 4 bases from J; bases unmatched to any gene: 8. This CDR3 has 16 residues. The CDR3 nucleotides read TGTGCCAGCAGCTTGCCGCAGGGGGCGCGAGGAAACACCATATATTTT. This codes for CASSLPQGARGNTIYF. Combining the CDR3 with reference TRBV7-2 and TRBJ1-3 gives the whole variable domain GAGVSQSPSNKVTEKGKDVELRCDPISGHTALYWYRQSLGQGLEFLIYFQGNSAPDKSGLPSDRFSAERTGGSVSTLTIQRTQQEDSAVYLCASSLPQGARGNTIYFGEGSWLTVV.

The chain is built from TRBV10-3 and TRBJ2-1, with TRBD2 matching over 8 bases. CDR1 ENHRY and CDR2 SYGVKD come from the germline V gene. The CDR3 runs 19 residues. After removal of 3 bases from V and 5 bases from J, the junction contained 18 bases not matched to a gene. CDR3 amino acids: CAISEPPVGLDRQDNEQFF. CDR3 coding DNA: TGTGCCATCAGTGAACCCCCCGTGGGACTAGACAGGCAAGACAATGAGCAGTTCTTC.

As for this clone: Because the CDR3's place on the DNA is in doubt, the DNA is left out and the CDR3 is given as listed by TCRdb. V and J are TRBV21-1 and TRBJ2-7. TRBV21-1 is described as a pseudogene. Termini included, the CDR3 measures 15 amino acids. CDR3 amino acids: CASSKGVGYKCEQYF.

This chain links TRBV15 with TRBJ2-1; 12 nucleotides agree with TRBD2. V shed 5 bases, J shed 9 bases, and the junction held 11 bases outside the gene matches. Germline CDR1 LNHNV, CDR2 YYDKDF (reference sequence). This CDR3 is built from 16 residues. Here the CDR3 reads CATSPLAGGPRIEQFF. CDR3 DNA: TGTGCCACCAGCCCTCTAGCGGGAGGGCCTAGGATTGAGCAGTTCTTC.

The chain recombines TRBV6-5 with TRBJ2-2, with D maybe TRBD2 (6 bases). Germline V lookup: CDR1 MNHEY, CDR2 SVGAGI. V shed 6 bases and J shed 4 bases, with 15 bases lying between them. CDR3 length equals 15 residues. In DNA form, the CDR3 reads TGTGCCAGCAGACAACGTCGGGAGAGCACCGGGGAGCTGTTTTTT. Translated: CASRQRRESTGELFF.

The chain joins TRBV19 to TRBJ2-1, with 7 bases fitting TRBD2. J gave up 0 bases and V 2 bases, and 1 base lay outside the gene matches. This CDR3 region has 15 residues. Germline V gene sequence: CDR1 LNHDA, CDR2 SQIVND (reference sequence). DNA of the CDR3: TGTGCCAGTAGTATACTAGCGGACTCCTACAATGAGCAGTTCTTC. Translating it yields CASSILADSYNEQFF.

This chain uses TRBV28 with TRBJ1-1, with D possibly TRBD1 on 6 matching bases. Between the trimmed V and J ends, which lost 4 bases and 0 bases, there was a span of 9 bases. The germline V gene encodes CDR1 MDHEN and CDR2 SYDVKM. This CDR3 comprises 14 residues. The CDR3 here is CASSSGTLNTEAFF. DNA of the CDR3: TGTGCCAGCAGTTCCGGGACACTGAACACTGAAGCTTTCTTT.

The table lists this clone with a count of one. The J gene is TRBJ2-4, the V gene TRBV4-1, with TRBD2 as a possible D gene (6 bases). The CDR3 is made up of 17 amino acids. Trimming took 6 bases from V and 1 from J, leaving 19 bases between them. Germline CDR1 and CDR2: MGHRA and YSYEKL. The CDR3 loop reads CASRPRPGVTAKNIQYF. The CDR3 DNA follows: TGCGCCAGCAGGCCAAGACCGGGGGTCACGGCCAAAAACATTCAGTACTTC.

V and J are TRBV19 and TRBJ2-3; 7 bases agree with TRBD2. CDR1 and CDR2 (germline): LNHDA, SQIVND (reference sequence). Losses at the gene ends were 6 bases for V and 6 bases for J; bases not matched to a gene: 6. CDR3 length: 13 residues. CDR3 protein: CASRPGGWDTQYF. The CDR3 nucleotides read TGTGCCAGTAGACCGGGAGGTTGGGATACGCAGTATTTT.

This chain uses TRBV28 with TRBJ2-7; D may be TRBD2 (6 bases). This CDR3 contains 13 residues. The V gene lost 8 bases and the J gene lost 3 bases, with 14 bases spanning the gap. Per germline, CDR1 MDHEN and CDR2 SYDVKM. Here the CDR3 reads CASRRESVYEQYF. Here the CDR3 DNA reads TGTGCCAGCCGTCGGGAGTCGGTCTACGAGCAGTACTTC.

CDR3: CSVESASTDTQYF. The CDR3 DNA follows: TGCAGCGTTGAGAGTGCTAGCACAGATACGCAGTATTTT. The chain employs TRBV29-1 and TRBJ2-3; D remains unclear. Trimming cost V 3 bases and J 0 bases, with 7 bases left between them. Per the germline V gene, CDR1 is SQVTM and CDR2 is ANQGSEA. This CDR3 region has 13 residues.

This rearrangement joins TRBV5-4 to TRBJ2-3; 14 nucleotides match TRBD2. V was clipped by 3 bases and J by 4 bases; unmatched bases: 1. The CDR3 runs to 15 residues. Germline CDR1 SGHNT, CDR2 YYREEE (reference sequence). The CDR3 protein is CASSWTSGRSDTQYF. As DNA, the CDR3 is TGTGCCAGCAGCTGGACTAGCGGGAGGTCAGATACGCAGTATTTT. Full variable domain (rest looked up from reference TRBV5-4 and TRBJ2-3): ETGVTQSPTHLIKTRGQQVTLRCSSQSGHNTVSWYQQALGQGPQFIFQYYREEENGRGNFPPRFSGLQFPNYSSELNVNALELDDSALYLCASSWTSGRSDTQYFGPGTRLTVL.

The CDR3 reads CASSVGGTGGFYEQYF. The CDR3 region has the DNA TGTGCCAGCAGCGTTGGCGGGACAGGCGGATTCTACGAGCAGTACTTC. The V gene is TRBV9, the J gene TRBJ2-7; 8 bases map to TRBD1. With 2 bases clipped from V and 3 bases from J, the junction kept 10 bases outside the gene matches. The germline V gene has CDR1 SGDLS and CDR2 YYNGEE. The length of the CDR3 is 16 residues.

V usage is TRBV28 and J usage is TRBJ2-3, with 7 bases fitting TRBD1. The CDR3 extends over 16 amino acids. Losses at the gene ends were 5 bases for V and 0 bases for J; bases not matched to a gene: 8. Germline CDR1 and CDR2: MDHEN and SYDVKM. In DNA form, the CDR3 reads TGTGCCAGCAGTCCGTCCACAGGGGTGAGCACAGATACGCAGTATTTT. It encodes CASSPSTGVSTDTQYF. Full variable domain (missing parts from reference TRBV28 and TRBJ2-3): DVKVTQSSRYLVKRTGEKVFLECVQDMDHENMFWYRQDPGLGLRLIYFSYDVKMKEKGDIPEGYSVSREKKERFSLILESASTNQTSMYLCASSPSTGVSTDTQYFGPGTRLTVL.

The V gene is TRBV28, the J gene TRBJ1-2, with TRBD1 matching over 12 bases. Germline CDR1 reads MDHEN; CDR2 reads SYDVKM. The CDR3 extends over 15 amino acids. V lost 6 bases to trimming and J lost 4 bases; unmatched junction nucleotides: 6. Here the CDR3 DNA reads TGTGCCAGCAGACTGGGGACAGGGGGCAGCTATGGCTACACCTTC. It yields the protein CASRLGTGGSYGYTF.

A single count supports this clone. The V gene is TRBV21-1, the J gene TRBJ1-4. TRBV21-1 is a listed pseudogene. This CDR3 has 15 residues. In nucleotides, the CDR3 is TGTGCCAGCAGTTCCGAACGGGGCAGGGATGAAAAACTGTTTTTT. Translated: CASSSERGRDEKLFF.

The rearrangement joins TRBV7-2 to TRBJ2-5, with 9 bases lining up with TRBD1. The CDR3 sequence is 14 residues long. V trimming: 4 bases; J trimming: 5 bases; junction bases outside the gene matches: 5. Germline V CDR1 and CDR2: SGHTA, FQGNSA. CDR3 in DNA: TGTGCCAGCAGCTCACAGGGGGCGGTGGAGACCCAGTACTTC. This encodes CASSSQGAVETQYF.

This clone was detected once. The chain employs TRBV5-4 and TRBJ2-7; D call uncertain. The length of the CDR3 is 14 residues. With 0 bases removed from V and 4 bases from J, the gap between germline ends came to 11 bases. The germline gives CDR1 SGHNT, CDR2 YYREEE (reference sequence). The CDR3, as DNA: TGTGCCAGCAGCTTGGCTGGGTTTGGGTACGAGCAGTACTTC. Protein product: CASSLAGFGYEQYF.

The chain joins TRBV5-1 to TRBJ1-1, with D hard to call. This CDR3 comprises 14 residues. CDR1 and CDR2 (germline): SGHRS, YFSETQ. Deletions cut 2 bases from V and 4 bases from J, with 12 bases between. CDR3 sequence: CASSLEGLSTEAFF. Written as DNA, the CDR3 is TGCGCCAGCAGCTTAGAAGGGCTCTCCACTGAAGCTTTCTTT.

V and J are TRBV12-5 and TRBJ1-5, with 8 bases aligning to TRBD1. Germline loops: CDR1 LGHNT, CDR2 FRNRAP. This CDR3 has 19 residues. J lost 7 bases, V lost 2 bases, and 19 bases had no gene match. The CDR3 nucleotides read TGTGCTAGTGGTTTGATCTCGCTAAGATCGGGACAGGTGGACCAGCCCCAGCATTTT. It yields the protein CASGLISLRSGQVDQPQHF.

This clone was detected only once. The V and J genes are TRBV7-4 and TRBJ2-4; TRBD2 matches at 12 bases. The CDR3 sequence is 19 residues long. V dropped 5 bases and J dropped 0; count of bases not matched to a gene: 11. CDR1 is SGHVT, CDR2 SQSDAQ, per germline. CDR3 region: CASSLPGTSGPLAKNIQYF. DNA of the CDR3: TGTGCCAGCAGCCTCCCGGGGACTAGCGGGCCTCTAGCCAAAAACATTCAGTACTTC.

This clone showed up just once. The DNA of the CDR3 is TGTGCCAGCAGCTTAGGGGGAGCTAACTATGGCTACACCTTC. It translates to CASSLGGANYGYTF. V and J are TRBV7-9 and TRBJ1-2, with unresolved D. The V and J ends lost 1 base and 0 bases respectively, with 6 bases between them. CDR3 length: 14 amino acids. Germline values: CDR1 SEHNR, CDR2 FQNEAQ (reference sequence).

The rearrangement uses TRBV27 and TRBJ1-3, with no clear D. V lost 4 bases and J lost 5, with 9 bases in between. CDR3 length: 13 amino acids. CDR1 and CDR2 (germline): MNHEY, SMNVEV (reference sequence). CDR3 bases: TGTGCCAGCAGTTCAAACAGCAGAAACACCATATATTTT. This translates into CASSSNSRNTIYF.

The chain has TRBV7-9 and TRBJ2-1; 8 positions agree with TRBD1. The CDR3 runs to 17 residues. CDR1 and CDR2 from the germline V gene are SEHNR and FQNEAQ (reference sequence). J lost 4 bases, V lost 0 bases, and 8 bases had no gene match. The CDR3 sequence is CASSLALGGQVYNEQFF. In DNA, the CDR3 is TGTGCCAGCAGCTTAGCGCTAGGGGGACAGGTATACAATGAGCAGTTCTTC.

This clone appeared a single time. The chain employs TRBV21-1 and TRBJ2-2; the table's D gene call, TRBD2, was not cross checked with the DNA. TRBV21-1 is described as a pseudogene. The CDR3 sequence is 17 residues long. The CDR3 DNA is TGTGCCAGCAGCAAAGGCGTTAGCGGGGCGAACACCGGGGAGCTGTTTTTT. Amino acids: CASSKGVSGANTGELFF.

The J gene is TRBJ2-1, the V gene TRBV28; 14 bases agree with TRBD2. After removal of 5 bases from V and 0 bases from J, the junction contained 0 bases not matched to a gene. The CDR3 spans 16 residues. Germline V gives CDR1 MDHEN, CDR2 SYDVKM. CDR3 region: CASSGTSGSSYNEQFF. In DNA form, the CDR3 reads TGTGCCAGCAGTGGGACTAGCGGGAGCTCCTACAATGAGCAGTTCTTC.

This clone was recorded once. V usage is TRBV9 and J usage is TRBJ2-6; unclear D gene. There are 13 residues in the CDR3. Deletions cut 0 bases from V and 8 bases from J, with 6 bases between. Germline V CDR1 and CDR2: SGDLS, YYNGEE. The CDR3 protein is CASSVGVSNVLTF. In DNA, the CDR3 is TGTGCCAGCAGCGTAGGGGTTTCCAACGTCCTGACTTTC. Full variable domain (outside the CDR3, taken from reference TRBV9 and TRBJ2-6): DSGVTQTPKHLITATGQRVTLRCSPRSGDLSVYWYQQSLDQGLQFLIQYYNGEERAKGNILERFSAQQFPDLHSELNLSSLELGDSALYFCASSVGVSNVLTFGAGSRLTVL.

The CDR3 region has the DNA TGTGCCAGCAGCCGAGGGACTAGCGTTGCCGAGCAGTACTTC. Amino acid sequence: CASSRGTSVAEQYF. This rearrangement joins TRBV4-2 to TRBJ2-7; 10 bases match TRBD2. This CDR3 comprises 14 residues. Germline CDR1 reads LGHNA; CDR2 reads YNFKEQ. V lost 4 bases and J lost 6; bases outside the gene matches: 6.

This rearrangement joins TRBV4-1 to TRBJ2-7; 8 bases agree with TRBD2. CDR3 size: 15 residues. Losses at the gene ends were 3 bases for V and 1 base for J; bases not matched to a gene: 5. Germline CDR1 and CDR2: MGHRA and YSYEKL. CDR3 DNA sequence: TGCGCCAGCAGCCACACTAGCGGAATTTCCTACGAGCAGTACTTC. It specifies CASSHTSGISYEQYF.